These T cell receptor beta chains were read from a single sample in a study of blood T cell repertoires in COVID-19. Sequenced by immunoSEQ multiplex PCR; TCRdb stores in-frame clones only, minus some. This table holds a few hundred thousand clones, roughly 88% found once. The specimen was PBMCs or T cells enriched from blood (not recorded which). The receptors stem from a woman in her thirties who had recovered from COVID-19. The CDR3 runs from the conserved cysteine through the conserved F or W. The order of the fields is J gene, D gene, V gene, clone size, CDR3 length, CDR3 DNA, CDR3 protein. D genes are given only for firm matches. A clone size is listed for some rows: how often the clone was seen (once, few, many), or a class if it is expanded.

>TRBJ2-7|TRBD1|TRBV7-8|.|13
TGTGCCAGCAGCTTGGGACAGTACTACGAGCAGTACTTC
CASSLGQYYEQYF
>TRBJ2-3|.|TRBV28|once|14
TGTGCCAGCAGTTCGGGGGGCCGCACAGATACGCAGTATTTT
CASSSGGRTDTQYF
>TRBJ1-1|TRBD1|TRBV28|.|15
TGTGCCAGCAGGACTACCGGGACAGCGAACACTGAAGCTTTCTTT
CASRTTGTANTEAFF
>TRBJ1-2|.|TRBV7-9|.|14
TGTGCCAGCAGCTTAGGGGCCGGGGGCTATGGCTACACCTTC
CASSLGAGGYGYTF
>TRBJ2-3|.|TRBV11-2|once|15
TGTGCCAGCAGCCTTCAGGGGTCCGGCACAGATACGCAGTATTTT
CASSLQGSGTDTQYF
>TRBJ2-1|.|TRBV4-1|.|19
TGCGCCAGCAGCCAAGAAACCGGACAACTTGTACCTCCCTACAATGAGCAGTTCTTC
CASSQETGQLVPPYNEQFF
>TRBJ1-5|.|TRBV7-9|.|16
TGTGCCAGCAGCTTAGTGCTGGGTTTAGCGCATCAGCCCCAGCATTTT
CASSLVLGLAHQPQHF
>TRBJ1-5|TRBD1|TRBV6-2/TRBV6-3|.|15
TGTGCCAGCAGTGTACCCGGGACAGGGGTTCAGCCCCAGCATTTT
CASSVPGTGVQPQHF
>TRBJ2-7|.|TRBV7-2|.|14
TGTGCCAGCAGCTTAAGTCAGGGGCCCTACGAGCAGTACTTC
CASSLSQGPYEQYF
>TRBJ2-1|TRBD2|TRBV19|once|16
TGTGCCAGTAGTATACTAGCGGCGAACTCCTACAATGAGCAGTTCTTC
CASSILAANSYNEQFF
>TRBJ1-4|.|TRBV5-5|.|15
TGTGCCAGCAGCCCCGAGGGGGGGCGAAATGAAAAACTGTTTTTT
CASSPEGGRNEKLFF
>TRBJ2-3|.|TRBV29-1|once|13
TGCAGCGTTGAGGCGGAGAGCACAGATACGCAGTATTTT
CSVEAESTDTQYF
>TRBJ2-1|.|TRBV5-4|.|15
TGTGCCAGCAGCGGCGGCACTAATTACAACAATGAGCAGTTCTTC
CASSGGTNYNNEQFF
>TRBJ2-1|.|TRBV29-1|.|13
TGCAGCGTCCAGAGGCAGTCCTACAATGAGCAGTTCTTC
CSVQRQSYNEQFF
>TRBJ2-5|.|TRBV18|.|14
TGTGCCAGCTCACCACGCAGTAATGAAGAGACCCAGTACTTC
CASSPRSNEETQYF
>TRBJ1-3|.|TRBV30|.|13
TGTGCCTGGAACCTAGGGGGAGGAAACACCATATATTTT
CAWNLGGGNTIYF
>TRBJ2-1|TRBD2|TRBV11-3|few|16
TGTGCCAGCAGCTTGAGGGGAGGGGATTCCTACAATGAGCAGTTCTTC
CASSLRGGDSYNEQFF
>TRBJ2-1|.|TRBV5-5|.|13
TGTGCCAGCATCAGTAATAGGGGCCTCGAGCAGTTCTTC
CASISNRGLEQFF
>TRBJ2-5|.|TRBV11-1|.|13
TGTGCCAGCAGCCGAGAGGTACGGGAGACCCAGTACTTC
CASSREVRETQYF
>TRBJ1-2|TRBD1|TRBV28|.|16
TGTGCCAGCAGTTTACCAGACAGGGGGCTTTGGAGTGGCTACACCTTC
CASSLPDRGLWSGYTF
>TRBJ2-5|.|TRBV5-5|.|13
TGTGCCAGCAGCTTGCGGAGAGAGGAGACCCAGTACTTC
CASSLRREETQYF
>TRBJ1-1|.|TRBV13|.|16
TGTGCCAGCAGCCAACCAGGGAATACGGTGAACACTGAAGCTTTCTTT
CASSQPGNTVNTEAFF
>TRBJ1-2|TRBD1|TRBV4-1|.|15
TGCGCCAGCAGCCTGTACAGGGGGCAAACCTATGGCTACACCTTC
CASSLYRGQTYGYTF
>TRBJ1-1|TRBD1|TRBV9|once|13
TGTGCCAGCAGGGACAGGGAGGACACTGAAGCTTTCTTT
CASRDREDTEAFF
>TRBJ2-3|TRBD1|TRBV4-1|.|15
TGCGCCAGCAGCCAAGGACAGGGCAGCACAGATACGCAGTATTTT
CASSQGQGSTDTQYF
>TRBJ1-5|TRBD1|TRBV3-1/TRBV3-2|.|13
TGTGCCAGCAGCCGGGACAGGTCTCAGCCCCAGCATTTT
CASSRDRSQPQHF
>TRBJ2-3|TRBD2|TRBV29-1|.|13
TGCAGCGTTGGAGCGGGAGGCACAGATACGCAGTATTTT
CSVGAGGTDTQYF
>TRBJ2-7|TRBD1|TRBV28|.|14
TGTGCCAGCAGCCCCACAGGGGTAATCTACGAGCAGTACTTC
CASSPTGVIYEQYF
>TRBJ1-2|.|TRBV10-1|.|13
TGCGCCAGCAGCCCGACAGGCTCCTATGGCTACACCTTC
CASSPTGSYGYTF
>TRBJ2-7|TRBD2|TRBV9|.|15
TGTGCCAGCAGCGTAGATGAGCGGGAGAGTTCCGAGCAGTACTTC
CASSVDERESSEQYF